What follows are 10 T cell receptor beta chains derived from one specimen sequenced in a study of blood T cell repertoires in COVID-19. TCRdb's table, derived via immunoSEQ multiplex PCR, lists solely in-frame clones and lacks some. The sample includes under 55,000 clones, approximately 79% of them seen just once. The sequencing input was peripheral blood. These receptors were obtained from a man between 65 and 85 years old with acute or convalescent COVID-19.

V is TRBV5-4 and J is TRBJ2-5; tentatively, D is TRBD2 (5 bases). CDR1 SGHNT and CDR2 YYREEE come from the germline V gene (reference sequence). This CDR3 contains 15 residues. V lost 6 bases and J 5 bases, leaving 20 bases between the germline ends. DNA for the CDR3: TGTGCCAGCATGCGCGAAGGGCGGGCGGTGGAGACCCAGTACTTC. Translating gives CASMREGRAVETQYF.

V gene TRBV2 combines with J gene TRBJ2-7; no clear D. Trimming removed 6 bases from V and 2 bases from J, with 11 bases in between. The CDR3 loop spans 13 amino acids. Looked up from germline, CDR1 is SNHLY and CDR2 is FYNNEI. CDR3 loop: CASSVAGAYEQYF. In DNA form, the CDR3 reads TGTGCCAGCAGCGTAGCCGGAGCCTACGAGCAGTACTTC.

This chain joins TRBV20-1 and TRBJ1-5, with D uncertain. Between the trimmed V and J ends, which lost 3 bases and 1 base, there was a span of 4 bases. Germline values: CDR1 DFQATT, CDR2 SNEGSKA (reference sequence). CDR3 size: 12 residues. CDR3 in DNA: TGCAGTGCTAGTCCAAGCAATCAGCCCCAGCATTTT. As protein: CSASPSNQPQHF.

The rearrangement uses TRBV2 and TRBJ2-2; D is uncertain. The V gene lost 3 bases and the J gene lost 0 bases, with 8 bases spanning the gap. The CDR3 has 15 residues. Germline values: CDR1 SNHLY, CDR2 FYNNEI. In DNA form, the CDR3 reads TGTGCCAGCAGTGATTCTCTACCGAACACCGGGGAGCTGTTTTTT. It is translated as CASSDSLPNTGELFF.

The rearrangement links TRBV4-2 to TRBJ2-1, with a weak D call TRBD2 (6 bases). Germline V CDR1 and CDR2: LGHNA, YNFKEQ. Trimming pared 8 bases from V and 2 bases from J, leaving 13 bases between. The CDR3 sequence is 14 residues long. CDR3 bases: TGTGCCAGCTACCGGGACTCAACCTACAATGAGCAGTTCTTC. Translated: CASYRDSTYNEQFF.

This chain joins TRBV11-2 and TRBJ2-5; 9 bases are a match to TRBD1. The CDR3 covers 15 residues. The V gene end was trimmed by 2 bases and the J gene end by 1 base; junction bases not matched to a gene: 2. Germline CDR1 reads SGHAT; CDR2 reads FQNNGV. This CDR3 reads CASSLRDRAQETQYF. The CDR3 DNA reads TGTGCCAGCAGCTTAAGGGACAGGGCCCAAGAGACCCAGTACTTC.

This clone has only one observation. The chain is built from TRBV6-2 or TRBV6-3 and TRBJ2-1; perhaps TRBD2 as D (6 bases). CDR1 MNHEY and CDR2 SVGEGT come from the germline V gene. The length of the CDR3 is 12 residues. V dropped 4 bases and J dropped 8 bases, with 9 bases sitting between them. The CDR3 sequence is CASSLRRDEQFF. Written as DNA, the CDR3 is TGTGCCAGCAGTTTGAGGAGGGATGAGCAGTTCTTC.

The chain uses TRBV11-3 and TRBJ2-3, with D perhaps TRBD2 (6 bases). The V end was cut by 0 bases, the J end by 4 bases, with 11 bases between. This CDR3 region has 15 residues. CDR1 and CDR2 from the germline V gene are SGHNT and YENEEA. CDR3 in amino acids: CASSLEALAADTQYF. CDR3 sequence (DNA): TGTGCCAGCAGCTTAGAGGCACTAGCCGCAGATACGCAGTATTTT.

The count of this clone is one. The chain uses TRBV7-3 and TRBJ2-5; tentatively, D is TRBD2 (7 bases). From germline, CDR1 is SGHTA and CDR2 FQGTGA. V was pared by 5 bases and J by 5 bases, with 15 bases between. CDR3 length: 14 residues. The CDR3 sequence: CASSPRGGDETQYF. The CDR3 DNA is TGTGCCAGCAGCCCAAGGGGGGGTGATGAGACCCAGTACTTC.

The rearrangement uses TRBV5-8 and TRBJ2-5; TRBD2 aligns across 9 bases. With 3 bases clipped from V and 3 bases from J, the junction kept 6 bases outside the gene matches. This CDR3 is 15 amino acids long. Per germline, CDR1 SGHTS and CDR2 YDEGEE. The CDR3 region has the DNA TGTGCCAGCAGCTCCGGGACTAGCACAGAAGAGACCCAGTACTTC. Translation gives CASSSGTSTEETQYF.